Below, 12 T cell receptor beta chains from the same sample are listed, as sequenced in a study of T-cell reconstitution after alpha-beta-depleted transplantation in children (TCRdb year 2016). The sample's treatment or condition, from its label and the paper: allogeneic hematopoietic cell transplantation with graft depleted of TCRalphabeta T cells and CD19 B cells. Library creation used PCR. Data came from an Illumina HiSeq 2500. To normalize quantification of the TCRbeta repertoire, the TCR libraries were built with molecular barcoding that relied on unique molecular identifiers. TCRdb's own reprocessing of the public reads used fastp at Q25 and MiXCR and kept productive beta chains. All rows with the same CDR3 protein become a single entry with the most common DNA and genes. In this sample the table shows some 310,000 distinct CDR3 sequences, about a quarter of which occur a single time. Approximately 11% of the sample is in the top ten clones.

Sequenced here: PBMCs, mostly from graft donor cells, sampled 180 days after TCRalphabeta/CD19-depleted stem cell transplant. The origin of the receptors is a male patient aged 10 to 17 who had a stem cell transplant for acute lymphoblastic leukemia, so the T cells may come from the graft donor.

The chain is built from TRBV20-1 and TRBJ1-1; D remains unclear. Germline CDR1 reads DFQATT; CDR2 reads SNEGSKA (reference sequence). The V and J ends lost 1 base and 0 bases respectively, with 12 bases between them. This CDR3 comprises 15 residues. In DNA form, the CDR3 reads TGCAGTGCTAGAGTTGCGGGCCGCATGAACACTGAAGCTTTCTTT. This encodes CSARVAGRMNTEAFF.

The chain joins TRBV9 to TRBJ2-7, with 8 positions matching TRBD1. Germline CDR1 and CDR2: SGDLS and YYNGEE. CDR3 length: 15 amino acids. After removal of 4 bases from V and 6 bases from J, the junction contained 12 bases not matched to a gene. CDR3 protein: CASSRTGQGRGEQYF. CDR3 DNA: TGTGCCAGCAGCCGCACCGGACAGGGAAGAGGCGAGCAGTACTTC. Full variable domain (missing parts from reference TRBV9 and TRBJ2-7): DSGVTQTPKHLITATGQRVTLRCSPRSGDLSVYWYQQSLDQGLQFLIQYYNGEERAKGNILERFSAQQFPDLHSELNLSSLELGDSALYFCASSRTGQGRGEQYFGPGTRLTVT.

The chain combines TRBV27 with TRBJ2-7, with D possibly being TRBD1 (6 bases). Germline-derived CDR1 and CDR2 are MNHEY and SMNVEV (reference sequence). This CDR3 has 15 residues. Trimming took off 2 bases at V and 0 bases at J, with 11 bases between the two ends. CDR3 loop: CASSLVGTISYEQYF. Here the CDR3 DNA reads TGTGCCAGCAGTTTAGTGGGGACAATCTCCTACGAGCAGTACTTC.

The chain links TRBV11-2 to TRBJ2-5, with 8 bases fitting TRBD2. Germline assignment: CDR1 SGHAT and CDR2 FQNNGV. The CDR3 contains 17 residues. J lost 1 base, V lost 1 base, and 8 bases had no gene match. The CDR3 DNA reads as TGTGCCAGCAGCTTAGTTCCAGCGGGAGTTCCCCAAGAGACCCAGTACTTC. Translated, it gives CASSLVPAGVPQETQYF.

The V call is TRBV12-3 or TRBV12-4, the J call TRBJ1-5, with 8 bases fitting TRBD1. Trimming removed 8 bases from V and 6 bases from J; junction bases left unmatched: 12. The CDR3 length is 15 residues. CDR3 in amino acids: CASGAGGQGAQPQHF. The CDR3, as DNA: TGTGCCAGCGGGGCGGGTGGTCAGGGGGCTCAGCCCCAGCATTTT.

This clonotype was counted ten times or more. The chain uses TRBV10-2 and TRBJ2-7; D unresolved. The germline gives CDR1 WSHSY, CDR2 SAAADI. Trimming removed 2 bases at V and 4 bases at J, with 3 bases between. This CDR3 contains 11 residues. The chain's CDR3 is CASSEMYEQYF. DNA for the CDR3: TGCGCCAGCAGTGAGATGTACGAGCAGTACTTC.

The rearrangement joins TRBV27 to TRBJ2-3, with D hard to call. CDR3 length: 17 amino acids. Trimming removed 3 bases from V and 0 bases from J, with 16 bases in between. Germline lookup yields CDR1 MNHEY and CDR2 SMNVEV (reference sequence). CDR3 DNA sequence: TGTGCCAGCAGTTTGGTTCCGGGTAGTGTTAGCACAGATACGCAGTATTTT. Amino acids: CASSLVPGSVSTDTQYF.

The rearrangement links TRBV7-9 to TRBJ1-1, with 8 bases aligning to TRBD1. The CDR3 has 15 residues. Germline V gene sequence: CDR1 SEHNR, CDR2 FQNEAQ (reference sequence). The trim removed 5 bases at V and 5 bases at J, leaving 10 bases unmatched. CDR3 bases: TGTGCCAGCAGCCCGAGGACAGGGCAGTGGACTGAAGCTTTCTTT. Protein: CASSPRTGQWTEAFF.

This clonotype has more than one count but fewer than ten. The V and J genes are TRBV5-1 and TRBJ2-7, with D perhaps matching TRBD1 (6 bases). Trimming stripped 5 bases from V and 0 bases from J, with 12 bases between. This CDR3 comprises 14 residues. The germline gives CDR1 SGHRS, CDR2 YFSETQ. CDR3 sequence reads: CASSKQGSSYEQYF. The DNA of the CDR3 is TGCGCCAGCAGTAAACAGGGAAGCTCCTACGAGCAGTACTTC.

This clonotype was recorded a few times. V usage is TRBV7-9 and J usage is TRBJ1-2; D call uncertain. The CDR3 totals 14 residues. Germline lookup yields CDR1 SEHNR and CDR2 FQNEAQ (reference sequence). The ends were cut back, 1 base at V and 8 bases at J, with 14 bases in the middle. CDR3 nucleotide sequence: TGTGCCAGCAGCTTAGGCACCCCTCGATGGGGCTACACCTTC. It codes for CASSLGTPRWGYTF.

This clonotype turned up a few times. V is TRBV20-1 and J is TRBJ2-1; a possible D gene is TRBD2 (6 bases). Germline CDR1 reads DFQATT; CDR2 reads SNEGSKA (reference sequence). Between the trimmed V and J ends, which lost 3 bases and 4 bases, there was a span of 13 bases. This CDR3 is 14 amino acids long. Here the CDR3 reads CSASNGGAYNEQFF. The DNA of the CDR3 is TGCAGTGCTAGCAACGGGGGAGCTTACAATGAGCAGTTCTTC.

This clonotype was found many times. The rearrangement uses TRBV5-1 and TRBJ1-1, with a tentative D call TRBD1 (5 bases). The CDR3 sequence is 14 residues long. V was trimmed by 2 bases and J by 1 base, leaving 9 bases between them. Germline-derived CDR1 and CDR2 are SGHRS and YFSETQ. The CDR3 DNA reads TGCGCCAGCAGCTTAGGACACCCGAACACTGAAGCTTTCTTT. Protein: CASSLGHPNTEAFF.